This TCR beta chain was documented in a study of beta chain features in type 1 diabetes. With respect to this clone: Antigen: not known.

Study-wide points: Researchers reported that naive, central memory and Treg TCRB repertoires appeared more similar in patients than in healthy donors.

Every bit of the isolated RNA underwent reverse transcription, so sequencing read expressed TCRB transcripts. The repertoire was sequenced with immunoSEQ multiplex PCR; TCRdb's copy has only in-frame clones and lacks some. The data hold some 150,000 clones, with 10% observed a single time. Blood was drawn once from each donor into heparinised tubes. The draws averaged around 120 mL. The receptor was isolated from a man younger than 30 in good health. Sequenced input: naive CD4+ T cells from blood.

CDR3 sequence reads: CASSLGGARQETQYF. DNA of the CDR3: TGCGCCAGCTCCCTAGGGGGGGCTCGCCAAGAGACCCAGTACTTC. The rearrangement links TRBV4-1 to TRBJ2-5; tentatively, D is TRBD2 (7 bases). The germline V gene encodes CDR1 MGHRA and CDR2 YSYEKL. There are 15 residues in the CDR3. V gave up 8 bases and J gave up 1 base, with 17 bases separating them.